The 8 T cell receptor beta chains presented below share a single source sample, sequenced in a study of blood T cell repertoires in COVID-19. Sequenced by immunoSEQ multiplex PCR; TCRdb stores in-frame clones only, minus some. Of a few hundred thousand clones listed, approximately 90% are singletons. Sequencing was done on a sample of PBMCs or T cells enriched from blood (not recorded which). These receptors originate from a woman under 30 who had recovered from COVID-19.

This rearrangement joins TRBV9 to TRBJ2-5, with D perhaps TRBD1 (6 bases). V was cut by 3 bases and J by 2 bases, with 8 bases left in between. The CDR3 covers 13 residues. Germline CDR1 and CDR2: SGDLS and YYNGEE. The CDR3 here is CASSDRAQETQYF. The CDR3 coding sequence is TGTGCCAGCAGCGACAGGGCTCAAGAGACCCAGTACTTC.

V gene TRBV9 combines with J gene TRBJ1-1, with D unresolved. CDR1 is SGDLS and CDR2 is YYNGEE in the germline V gene. Trimming cost V 4 bases and J 5 bases, with 12 bases left between them. This CDR3 is 13 amino acids long. The CDR3 loop is CASSTDGETEAFF. The CDR3 DNA reads as TGTGCCAGCAGCACTGATGGGGAGACTGAAGCTTTCTTT.

The V and J genes are TRBV24-1 and TRBJ2-5, with 10 positions matching TRBD1. There are 15 residues in the CDR3. Germline loops: CDR1 KGHDR, CDR2 SFDVKD. V was pared by 4 bases and J by 3 bases, with 4 bases of the junction left unmatched. The DNA of the CDR3 is TGTGCCACCAGTGACGCGGGGACAGGGGAAGAGACCCAGTACTTC. Translating gives CATSDAGTGEETQYF.

This sequence joins TRBV10-1 and TRBJ1-6; tentatively, D is TRBD1 (6 bases). The germline gives CDR1 WNHNN, CDR2 SYGVQD (reference sequence). This CDR3 has 18 amino acids. The V gene lost 2 bases and the J gene lost 9 bases, with 23 bases spanning the gap. For the CDR3, the DNA is TGCGCCAGCAGTGAGCGCGTCAGGGGAAGTCAACGTAGTTCACCCCTCCACTTT. This codes for CASSERVRGSQRSSPLHF.

The V gene is TRBV19, the J gene TRBJ1-1; D not resolved. The V and J ends lost 4 bases and 1 base respectively, with 7 bases between them. The V gene's germline CDR1 is LNHDA and CDR2 SQIVND (reference sequence). The CDR3 covers 13 residues. The CDR3 is CASSTVANTEAFF. DNA of the CDR3: TGTGCCAGTAGTACCGTAGCGAACACTGAAGCTTTCTTT.

The chain carries TRBV11-3 and TRBJ1-2; a possible D gene is TRBD1 (5 bases). Germline loops: CDR1 SGHNT, CDR2 YENEEA. The V end lost 2 bases, the J end lost 4 bases, and 8 bases lay between the germline ends. This CDR3 region has 13 residues. The CDR3 sequence: CASSLSRVYGYTF. DNA of the CDR3: TGTGCCAGCAGCTTAAGCAGGGTCTATGGCTACACCTTC.

This chain links TRBV27 with TRBJ1-2; 11 bases agree with TRBD1. This CDR3 has 15 residues. The V gene's germline CDR1 is MNHEY and CDR2 SMNVEV (reference sequence). The V segment lost 6 bases and the J segment 4 bases; nucleotides outside the gene matches: 7. CDR3 protein: CASRNGQGASYGYTF. The CDR3 nucleotides are TGTGCCAGCAGGAATGGACAGGGGGCAAGCTATGGCTACACCTTC.

V usage is TRBV7-9 and J usage is TRBJ2-7, with TRBD1 matching over 12 bases. V shed 4 bases, J shed 5 bases, and the junction held 6 bases outside the gene matches. CDR3 size: 15 residues. From germline, CDR1 is SEHNR and CDR2 FQNEAQ (reference sequence). This chain's CDR3 is CASSSVGTGGDEQYF. The DNA of the CDR3 is TGTGCCAGCAGCTCCGTGGGGACAGGGGGCGACGAGCAGTACTTC.